The T cell receptor (beta chain) under discussion was sequenced for a study of cytomegalovirus exposure and HLA in healthy donors (dated by TCRdb to the late 2010s). Turning to the overall study: An earlier analysis of several hundred of the donors reported approximately 290 Gb of sequence data and 117 million unique TCR beta sequences from 150 million to 200 million T cells. About 280 gigabases of sequencing data and around 87 million unique TCR sequences were included in an early release covering about 620 HLA-typed donors. The genetic ancestry cluster associated with self-reported Caucasian donors included 81% of the roughly 400 genotyped donors. The aim of the study was to test whether cataloging public T cell receptors could identify signatures of past pathogen exposure. The study profiled the T cell repertoires of under 850 subjects by immunosequencing and related them to cytomegalovirus serostatus. A separate validation cohort of 100 to 150 different subjects was used in addition to the 666-subject first cohort. To predict cytomegalovirus infection status, the study combined high-throughput TCR immunosequencing, statistical association of individual TCRs with disease status, and machine learning. A later analysis re-examined previously published TCR beta repertoires from 600 to 700 donors and added high-resolution HLA genotyping to investigate patterns of TCR occurrence. The later analysis used no new phenotypic data to find candidate immune exposures, relying instead on TCR beta sequences and their occurrence across donors. In an earlier analysis of several hundred of the donors, high-throughput TCR beta sequencing was used to judge whether each TCR beta V gene segment behaved as functional or pseudogenic. Donor age, sex, ethnicity and CMV serostatus were collected together with the repertoire data. A later genetic analysis took genome-wide SNP genotypes for about three fifths of the 666 donors and used that subset as a discovery cohort. Every discovery cohort repertoire had been produced on one sequencing platform. HLA typing covered class I and class II loci at four-digit resolution. Typing coverage differed by locus: A, B, C, DRB1 and DQB1 were typed in about 620-630 donors, DQA1 in about 500, DPA1 in 600 to 610, and DPB1 in 472. Five DR-DQ haplotypes were handled as single units for association and clustering, since linkage in the cohort was strong. Among some 400 genotyped donors of the cohort, an average of about 240,000 unique TCR beta nucleotide sequences was sequenced per donor, of which about 18% were non-productive.

The CDR3 has 16 amino acids, counting the end cysteine and phenylalanine. Just CDR3 DNA is preserved here, 48 bases in frame from base 1. Relative to germline, V is missing 4 bases and J is missing 2 bases, with 9 bases of the junction outside any gene match. Per the germline V gene, SGHRS is the CDR1 and YFSETQ is the CDR2. Only a few counts were recorded for this clone. Its recognized antigen is unknown. Base qualities were left out, and no much larger clone turns up one base away. The investigation overall reported the following: In a later analysis, most CMV-associated TCR beta chains were found to appear HLA-restricted, with HLA associations seemingly driven largely by CMV exposure. HLA typing was unavailable for some donors at each locus, so association tests used only the typed subset. A few of the identified cytomegalovirus-associated TCR beta chains were confirmed in vitro to be specific for cytomegalovirus antigens. Across donors, most TCR sequences were observed very rarely, whereas some public TCRs were present in many individuals. An association between a missense DCLRE1C variant and V-gene and J-gene trimming of TCR beta chains was found in a later genetic analysis and replicated in an independent cohort. Linkage disequilibrium might explain the correlated functional status among segregating V segments, but an unknown experimental factor could not be ruled out. In this cohort, only TCR beta chains were sequenced, and detectable features were limited by the absence of alpha or paired-chain data. Sequencing depth was assumed to be roughly uniform across donors in the presence/absence analyses, though that assumption may not hold. CMV serostatus was the only immune exposure information available for the cohort. The classifier was reported to diagnose cytomegalovirus status with high specificity and sensitivity in both the original and validation cohorts. A later analysis found that HLA-associated TCR beta chains were more clonally expanded and had lower generation probabilities than equally common non-associated chains. In a later genetic analysis, fewer N-insertions in productive TCRs were reported among donors in an Asian-associated ancestry cluster than the approximately 670-donor mean. A group of highly shared sequence variants was considered likely to be a technical artifact of the sequencing pipeline. Some IMGT-functional V segments, including TRBV6-2 and TRBV6-3, could not be distinguished by the 87-base-pair reads and were therefore excluded. In an earlier analysis of 587 of the donors, most TCR beta V segments appeared in productive rearrangements about 90% or about 30% of the time, broadly matching IMGT annotations. Assigning TCR associations to individual alleles was difficult when HLA alleles, especially DR and DQ, strongly co-occurred. Some 15 rarely observed V segments, including chromosome 9 orphons, were excluded from the earlier analysis of a few hundred of the donors because counts were too low. A later analysis reported that several top co-occurrence clusters appeared linked to parvovirus B19, influenza, CMV and Epstein-Barr virus. Specific HLA alleles were associated with roughly 16,000 TCR beta sequences at a false discovery rate of 0.05 in a later analysis. The study gave a list of under 200 TCR beta chains associated with cytomegalovirus. It was suggested by the authors that the approach could potentially be generalized to other disease states and immunological phenotypes. In a later analysis, TCR association rates were found to vary across HLA loci, with the most associated TCRs seen for DRB1 alleles and the fewest for HLA-C alleles. A further reported finding was that TCR beta sequences accurately predicted the HLA-A and HLA-B alleles for most subjects in the first cohort.

Receptor amplification or capture employed the immunoSEQ multiplex PCR assay. For the multiplex PCR, a mixture combining 60 forward primers for TCR Vbeta segments and 13 reverse primers for TCR Jbeta segments was used. A multiplex PCR assay on genomic DNA amplified the CDR3 region of rearranged TCR beta genes. Amplified TCR beta libraries were sequenced as 87-base-pair reads on the Illumina HiSeq System. Per the original workflow: In a later analysis, some 80 million unique TCR beta chains were counted across the 690 or so repertoires, and roughly 9.9 million of these chains were shared by at least two donors. To remove PCR and sequencing errors, raw reads were error-corrected and collapsed into unique sequences using a nearest-neighbor algorithm that merged closely related sequences. Alignment of CDR3 sequences to IMGT reference sequences was used to assign V, D and J gene segments. For a sequence to be retained, a match of at least six nucleotides to both a V gene segment and a J gene segment was required. A rearrangement was called productive if the CDR3 had no stop codons and remained in frame with V and J, and every other rearrangement was called non-productive. Following IMGT convention, CDR3 was defined as the stretch from the second conserved V-encoded cysteine up to the conserved J-encoded phenylalanine. The earlier analysis of about 590 of the donors excluded sequences that lacked an unambiguous match to a single V gene segment. In an earlier analysis of a few hundred of the donors, a V segment was called functional when productive rearrangements were above 56.7%, and segregating when the standard deviation between donors exceeded 5%. A statistical classification framework was built to diagnose cytomegalovirus status from the catalog of TCR beta chain sequences. V and J gene assignment, in a later analysis, came from comparing TCR nucleotide sequences with IMGT/GENE-DB human TR gene sequences. A later analysis assigned CDR3 sequences and most-parsimonious VDJ recombination scenarios with the TCRdist pipeline. In a later analysis, each TCR beta chain was defined by its CDR3 amino acid sequence together with its V-gene family, and reads without a unique V-gene family were excluded. To address suspected cross-contamination and a sequencing artifact, a later analysis removed a few hundred highly shared, low-generation-probability nucleotide sequences. In a later analysis, a clonal expansion index for each public chain was calculated from normalized within-repertoire ranks of inferred template counts. A later analysis computed generation probabilities with a VDJ recombination model fitted to out-of-frame rearrangements, and checked the results against IGoR. In a later analysis, TCR-TCR, TCR-HLA and TCR-CMV co-occurrence was scored with hypergeometric tests, and a repertoire-size bias correction was applied to TCR pairs. To estimate false discovery rates, a later analysis permuted the HLA or CMV assignments 20 times. In a later analysis, co-occurring TCRs were grouped with DBSCAN, and TCRdist sequence similarity was added when clustering was performed within HLA-allele-positive subsets. Repertoires with fewer than 30,000 or more than 120,000 public chains were left out of co-occurrence clustering, as were about five repertoires with anomalous nucleotide sharing. Imported from immuneACCESS, the table was reduced by TCRdb to in-frame sequences with V and J called. These copies leave out some clones; in studies compared against another copy, an unresolved V gene accounts for under half, and the cause of the remainder is not known. V and J calls and clone size are copied from that table; D and trimming were computed from the DNA. The table for this sample lists about 92,000 clones; just under 70% of them were counted only once. The ten largest clones add up to 2.5% to 3% of the sample.

The cohort comprised hundreds of healthy bone marrow donors. Cohort members were all nominally healthy when sampled, although unrecorded immune exposures were likely present. The donor tested CMV seronegative, placing the donor among the 350 or so seronegative members of the cohort. A peripheral blood sample was collected from each donor, and TCR beta sequencing was performed on peripheral blood mononuclear cells. The Qiagen DNeasy Blood Extraction Kit was used to extract genomic DNA from the blood cell samples. The TCR originated in a man aged 45 to 65 in good health and CMV-seronegative. Material for sequencing was PBMCs. Recombination linked TRBV5-1 to TRBJ1-2; TRBD1 lines up with 9 middle nucleotides. At the DNA level, the sequence is TGCGCCAGCAGCAACCCCGGGACAGGGCGGAACTATGGCTACACCTTC. Its protein reads: CASSNPGTGRNYGYTF.